A selection of T cell receptor beta chains follows, all from one sample in a study of shared clonotypes between healthy human individuals. Sequencing was performed with immunoSEQ multiplex PCR; in TCRdb, only in-frame clones are kept and a portion is missing. Of some 1,900,000 clones listed, less than 95% are singletons. Material for sequencing was naive CD8+ T cells sorted from blood. The receptors come from a man aged 18 to 29 in good health. Each CDR3 is given with its conserved first and last residue. Each record gives: J gene, clone size, D gene, V gene, CDR3 protein, CDR3 DNA. The D gene is left open where the match is weak. Expanded clones are given a class, and other clones once, few, many or no size at all.

J gene: TRBJ2-1; clone size: .; D gene: .; V gene: TRBV27; CDR3 protein: CASSLSDSLDEQFF; CDR3 DNA: TGTGCCAGCAGTTTATCCGACAGCCTTGATGAGCAGTTCTTC
J gene: TRBJ2-1; clone size: .; D gene: .; V gene: TRBV4-1; CDR3 protein: CASSQQWEVTYNEQFF; CDR3 DNA: TGCGCCAGCAGCCAACAATGGGAGGTTACGTACAATGAGCAGTTCTTC
J gene: TRBJ2-3; clone size: .; D gene: .; V gene: TRBV10-3; CDR3 protein: CASILEEGADTQYF; CDR3 DNA: TGTGCCAGCATACTCGAAGAGGGGGCAGATACGCAGTATTTT
J gene: TRBJ2-7; clone size: .; D gene: .; V gene: TRBV29-1; CDR3 protein: CSVAAGQIYEQYF; CDR3 DNA: TGCAGCGTGGCAGCGGGACAGATCTACGAGCAGTACTTC
J gene: TRBJ2-3; clone size: .; D gene: .; V gene: TRBV27; CDR3 protein: CASSPSLGHWGDTQYF; CDR3 DNA: TGTGCCAGCAGCCCATCATTGGGCCATTGGGGAGATACGCAGTATTTT
J gene: TRBJ1-3; clone size: once; D gene: .; V gene: TRBV6-1; CDR3 protein: CASSEYRWTEGNTIYF; CDR3 DNA: TGTGCCAGCAGTGAATATCGATGGACGGAGGGAAACACCATATATTTT
J gene: TRBJ2-3; clone size: .; D gene: TRBD1; V gene: TRBV7-9; CDR3 protein: CASSSNWQGADTQYF; CDR3 DNA: TGTGCCAGCAGCTCTAATTGGCAGGGGGCAGATACGCAGTATTTT
J gene: TRBJ2-7; clone size: .; D gene: .; V gene: TRBV5-6; CDR3 protein: CASSLGLTDYEQYF; CDR3 DNA: TGTGCCAGCAGCTTGGGGCTGACCGACTACGAGCAGTACTTC
J gene: TRBJ2-7; clone size: .; D gene: .; V gene: TRBV9; CDR3 protein: CASSVGGGAYEQYF; CDR3 DNA: TGTGCCAGCAGCGTAGGAGGGGGAGCTTACGAGCAGTACTTC
J gene: TRBJ1-2; clone size: once; D gene: .; V gene: TRBV7-9; CDR3 protein: CASSPGLAEAAGYTF; CDR3 DNA: TGTGCCAGCAGCCCCGGGCTCGCTGAGGCGGCCGGCTACACCTTC
J gene: TRBJ2-1; clone size: .; D gene: .; V gene: TRBV2; CDR3 protein: CASIPGLIYNEQFF; CDR3 DNA: TGTGCCAGCATCCCGGGACTTATTTACAATGAGCAGTTCTTC
J gene: TRBJ2-3; clone size: .; D gene: .; V gene: TRBV2; CDR3 protein: CASSESTGVGEDTQYF; CDR3 DNA: TGTGCCAGCAGTGAAAGTACGGGAGTGGGGGAAGATACGCAGTATTTT
J gene: TRBJ1-5; clone size: .; D gene: .; V gene: TRBV11-2; CDR3 protein: CASSLARSLGNQPQHF; CDR3 DNA: TGTGCCAGCAGCTTAGCCCGCTCCCTCGGCAATCAGCCCCAGCATTTT
J gene: TRBJ2-1; clone size: .; D gene: .; V gene: TRBV27; CDR3 protein: CASSLGTRNAQFF; CDR3 DNA: TGTGCCAGCAGTTTGGGCACCCGCAATGCGCAGTTCTTC
J gene: TRBJ2-7; clone size: once; D gene: .; V gene: TRBV27; CDR3 protein: CASSPTAGLAYEQYF; CDR3 DNA: TGTGCCAGCAGTCCCACGGCAGGACTTGCCTACGAGCAGTACTTC
J gene: TRBJ1-2; clone size: .; D gene: .; V gene: TRBV13; CDR3 protein: CASSLGLYGEGVYGYTF; CDR3 DNA: TGTGCCAGCAGCTTAGGCCTATACGGGGAGGGAGTCTATGGCTACACCTTC
J gene: TRBJ2-7; clone size: .; D gene: .; V gene: TRBV5-6; CDR3 protein: CASSLESVGTLSYEQYF; CDR3 DNA: TGTGCCAGCAGCTTAGAAAGTGTGGGCACCTTATCCTACGAGCAGTACTTC
J gene: TRBJ2-1; clone size: once; D gene: TRBD1; V gene: TRBV7-8; CDR3 protein: CASYRGYSYNEQFF; CDR3 DNA: TGTGCCAGTTACAGGGGGTACTCCTACAATGAGCAGTTCTTC
J gene: TRBJ2-7; clone size: .; D gene: TRBD1; V gene: TRBV5-6; CDR3 protein: CASSNGQVEYF; CDR3 DNA: TGTGCCAGCAGCAATGGACAGGTGGAGTACTTC
J gene: TRBJ2-7; clone size: .; D gene: .; V gene: TRBV30; CDR3 protein: CAWSVPRTSYEQYF; CDR3 DNA: TGTGCCTGGAGTGTACCGCGGACCTCCTACGAGCAGTACTTC
J gene: TRBJ1-6; clone size: .; D gene: TRBD1; V gene: TRBV28; CDR3 protein: CASSTIGQGHSPLHF; CDR3 DNA: TGTGCCAGCAGTACGATTGGACAGGGCCATTCACCCCTCCACTTT
J gene: TRBJ1-2; clone size: .; D gene: .; V gene: TRBV19; CDR3 protein: CASSVRGPDGYTF; CDR3 DNA: TGTGCCAGTAGTGTTCGCGGCCCCGATGGCTACACCTTC
J gene: TRBJ2-7; clone size: .; D gene: .; V gene: TRBV7-3; CDR3 protein: CASSLTGPSEEQYF; CDR3 DNA: TGTGCCAGCAGCTTAACCGGCCCCTCGGAAGAGCAGTACTTC
J gene: TRBJ1-2; clone size: few; D gene: .; V gene: TRBV6-1; CDR3 protein: CASSGGSGYTF; CDR3 DNA: TGTGCCAGCAGTGGTGGCAGTGGCTACACCTTC
J gene: TRBJ2-7; clone size: .; D gene: .; V gene: TRBV28; CDR3 protein: CASSLTGNSYEQYF; CDR3 DNA: TGTGCCAGCAGTTTAACCGGCAACTCCTACGAGCAGTACTTC
J gene: TRBJ2-4; clone size: .; D gene: .; V gene: TRBV19; CDR3 protein: CASSTGTEQARSYIQYF; CDR3 DNA: TGTGCCAGTAGTACCGGGACGGAACAGGCCCGTAGTTACATTCAGTACTTC
J gene: TRBJ1-3; clone size: .; D gene: .; V gene: TRBV9; CDR3 protein: CASSVHRELSGNTIYF; CDR3 DNA: TGTGCCAGCAGCGTACACAGGGAACTATCTGGAAACACCATATATTTT
J gene: TRBJ2-2; clone size: .; D gene: .; V gene: TRBV19; CDR3 protein: CASSLTNTGELFF; CDR3 DNA: TGTGCCAGTAGTTTAACGAACACCGGGGAGCTGTTTTTT
J gene: TRBJ2-7; clone size: .; D gene: .; V gene: TRBV14; CDR3 protein: CASSQEQAYEQYF; CDR3 DNA: TGTGCCAGCAGCCAAGAGCAGGCGTACGAGCAGTACTTC
J gene: TRBJ2-5; clone size: .; D gene: TRBD2; V gene: TRBV10-2; CDR3 protein: CASSGTSGGDFQETQYF; CDR3 DNA: TGCGCCAGCAGTGGGACTAGCGGGGGGGACTTCCAAGAGACCCAGTACTTC
J gene: TRBJ2-5; clone size: .; D gene: TRBD2; V gene: TRBV7-9; CDR3 protein: CASSLATGGPETQYF; CDR3 DNA: TGTGCCAGCAGCTTAGCGACGGGGGGACCAGAGACCCAGTACTTC
J gene: TRBJ1-1; clone size: .; D gene: TRBD1; V gene: TRBV29-1; CDR3 protein: CSVDGTGVFTEAFF; CDR3 DNA: TGCAGCGTTGATGGGACAGGGGTTTTCACTGAAGCTTTCTTT
J gene: TRBJ2-7; clone size: .; D gene: .; V gene: TRBV27; CDR3 protein: CASRLGGRSYEQYF; CDR3 DNA: TGTGCCAGCAGGCTCGGGGGAAGGTCCTACGAGCAGTACTTC
J gene: TRBJ2-7; clone size: .; D gene: .; V gene: TRBV19; CDR3 protein: CASSMSGAYEQYF; CDR3 DNA: TGTGCCAGTAGTATGTCGGGGGCCTACGAGCAGTACTTC
J gene: TRBJ2-2; clone size: .; D gene: .; V gene: TRBV4-3; CDR3 protein: CASSWAWENGRELFF; CDR3 DNA: TGCGCCAGCAGCTGGGCGTGGGAGAATGGCCGGGAGCTGTTTTTT
J gene: TRBJ2-5; clone size: .; D gene: TRBD1; V gene: TRBV5-4; CDR3 protein: CASSLGTGEETQYF; CDR3 DNA: TGTGCCAGCAGCTTGGGAACAGGGGAAGAGACCCAGTACTTC
J gene: TRBJ2-2; clone size: .; D gene: .; V gene: TRBV23-1; CDR3 protein: CASNLPGELFF; CDR3 DNA: TGCGCCAGCAACCTACCCGGGGAGCTGTTTTTT
J gene: TRBJ1-1; clone size: .; D gene: .; V gene: TRBV7-9; CDR3 protein: CASSLADSNTEAFF; CDR3 DNA: TGTGCCAGCAGCTTAGCCGACTCGAACACTGAAGCTTTCTTT
J gene: TRBJ2-7; clone size: .; D gene: .; V gene: TRBV7-2; CDR3 protein: CASSLHSLWEQYF; CDR3 DNA: TGTGCCAGCAGCTTACACAGCTTATGGGAGCAGTACTTC
J gene: TRBJ2-7; clone size: .; D gene: .; V gene: TRBV7-9; CDR3 protein: CASAVYEQYF; CDR3 DNA: TGTGCGAGTGCTGTCTACGAGCAGTACTTC
J gene: TRBJ1-5; clone size: .; D gene: .; V gene: TRBV5-8; CDR3 protein: CASSFSGQNNQPQHF; CDR3 DNA: TGTGCCAGCAGCTTTTCCGGACAGAACAATCAGCCCCAGCATTTT
J gene: TRBJ2-5; clone size: .; D gene: .; V gene: TRBV15; CDR3 protein: CATSILQGGETQYF; CDR3 DNA: TGTGCCACCAGCATCCTACAGGGAGGGGAGACCCAGTACTTC
J gene: TRBJ2-5; clone size: .; D gene: TRBD1; V gene: TRBV30; CDR3 protein: CAWSVTGTGKETQYF; CDR3 DNA: TGTGCCTGGAGTGTCACCGGGACAGGGAAAGAGACCCAGTACTTC
J gene: TRBJ2-1; clone size: .; D gene: .; V gene: TRBV28; CDR3 protein: CASSLWREADSEQFF; CDR3 DNA: TGTGCCAGCAGTTTATGGAGGGAGGCGGACAGTGAGCAGTTCTTC
J gene: TRBJ2-2; clone size: .; D gene: .; V gene: TRBV27; CDR3 protein: CASVTPPGELFF; CDR3 DNA: TGTGCCAGCGTTACACCTCCCGGGGAGCTGTTTTTT
J gene: TRBJ2-1; clone size: .; D gene: TRBD2; V gene: TRBV4-1; CDR3 protein: CASSQGDSGSYYEQFF; CDR3 DNA: TGCGCCAGCAGCCAAGGCGATAGCGGGAGTTACTATGAGCAGTTCTTC
J gene: TRBJ1-4; clone size: .; D gene: TRBD1; V gene: TRBV12-5; CDR3 protein: CASGLTRQGYEEKLFF; CDR3 DNA: TGTGCTAGTGGTTTGACCAGACAGGGCTACGAGGAAAAACTGTTTTTT
J gene: TRBJ1-1; clone size: once; D gene: .; V gene: TRBV28; CDR3 protein: CASSLFFGGTSNTEAFF; CDR3 DNA: TGTGCCAGCAGTTTATTCTTTGGAGGGACATCGAACACTGAAGCTTTCTTT
J gene: TRBJ2-1; clone size: .; D gene: .; V gene: TRBV7-9; CDR3 protein: CASSPPQSWNEQFF; CDR3 DNA: TGTGCCAGCTCCCCCCCACAATCATGGAATGAGCAGTTCTTC
J gene: TRBJ2-3; clone size: .; D gene: TRBD2; V gene: TRBV11-2; CDR3 protein: CASSPSDGGFITDTQYF; CDR3 DNA: TGTGCCAGCAGCCCCAGCGACGGGGGGTTTATTACAGATACGCAGTATTTT
J gene: TRBJ2-7; clone size: once; D gene: .; V gene: TRBV10-2; CDR3 protein: CASRTPGGIENEQYF; CDR3 DNA: TGCGCCAGCCGAACACCAGGGGGGATCGAGAACGAGCAGTACTTC
J gene: TRBJ2-1; clone size: .; D gene: .; V gene: TRBV10-1; CDR3 protein: CASSESPNEQFF; CDR3 DNA: TGCGCCAGCAGTGAGTCTCCAAATGAGCAGTTCTTC
J gene: TRBJ2-5; clone size: .; D gene: .; V gene: TRBV15; CDR3 protein: CATSRERLDKETQYF; CDR3 DNA: TGTGCCACCAGCAGAGAGCGCCTAGATAAGGAGACCCAGTACTTC
J gene: TRBJ2-7; clone size: once; D gene: TRBD2; V gene: TRBV7-8; CDR3 protein: CASSSGLAGAYEQYF; CDR3 DNA: TGTGCCAGCAGCTCGGGACTAGCGGGGGCCTACGAGCAGTACTTC
J gene: TRBJ2-7; clone size: once; D gene: .; V gene: TRBV7-9; CDR3 protein: CASSLAQGSIYEQYF; CDR3 DNA: TGTGCCAGCAGCTTAGCTCAGGGGAGTATCTACGAGCAGTACTTC
J gene: TRBJ1-5; clone size: .; D gene: .; V gene: TRBV11-2; CDR3 protein: CASSLGGFQPQHF; CDR3 DNA: TGTGCCAGCAGCTTAGGGGGGTTTCAGCCCCAGCATTTT
J gene: TRBJ2-7; clone size: once; D gene: TRBD1; V gene: TRBV27; CDR3 protein: CASSLLTGGIYEQYF; CDR3 DNA: TGTGCCAGCAGTTTATTGACAGGGGGCATCTACGAGCAGTACTTC
J gene: TRBJ2-5; clone size: .; D gene: TRBD2; V gene: TRBV4-3; CDR3 protein: CASSQDLLAGEETQYF; CDR3 DNA: TGCGCCAGCAGCCAAGATCTACTAGCGGGAGAAGAGACCCAGTACTTC
J gene: TRBJ2-7; clone size: .; D gene: TRBD1; V gene: TRBV11-2; CDR3 protein: CASSLDWDSSYEQYF; CDR3 DNA: TGTGCCAGCAGCTTAGATTGGGACAGTTCCTACGAGCAGTACTTC
J gene: TRBJ1-5; clone size: .; D gene: .; V gene: TRBV25-1; CDR3 protein: CASSEGGNQPQHF; CDR3 DNA: TGTGCCAGCAGTGAGGGAGGCAATCAGCCCCAGCATTTT